Below are 7 T cell receptor beta chains sequenced from a single sample in a study of T cell repertoires in cytomegalovirus infection. TCRdb reprocessed the reads via MiXCR and lists one record per CDR3 protein. This table holds roughly 720,000 distinct CDR3 sequences, 35% found once. The sample taken for sequencing was PBMCs. The receptors were sampled from a human donor in good health (CMV status not recorded). Some clones in this sample may be carry-over from other donors' samples.

The chain combines TRBV5-6 with TRBJ2-1; TRBD2 is a possible D gene (6 bases). The CDR3 length is 17 residues. V lost 0 bases and J lost 3, with 16 bases in between. Germline V gene sequence: CDR1 SGHDT, CDR2 YYEEEE. CDR3 protein: CASSLGPPGRIYNEQFF. The CDR3 DNA follows: TGTGCCAGCAGCTTGGGCCCTCCCGGGAGAATCTACAATGAGCAGTTCTTC.

The table lists this clonotype with a few counts. The rearrangement joins TRBV28 to TRBJ1-2; 7 bases are a match to TRBD1. Germline V lookup: CDR1 MDHEN, CDR2 SYDVKM. The CDR3 has 14 residues. Unmatched junction bases numbered 9, after V lost 6 bases and J lost 5 bases. The CDR3 protein is CASSWDRTLYGYTF. The DNA for the CDR3 is TGTGCCAGCAGCTGGGACAGAACTCTGTATGGCTACACCTTC.

As regards this clonotype: Compared with germline, one end of the junction differs, possibly owing to a read error. The chain joins TRBV7-4 to TRBJ2-1, with 7 bases fitting TRBD1. CDR1 is SGHVT and CDR2 is SQSDAQ in the germline V gene. The CDR3 runs 14 residues. CDR3 DNA sequence: TGTGCCAGCAACATTCCGGGACAGCTCAATGAGCAGTTATTC. This gives the protein CASNIPGQLNEQLF.

The chain uses TRBV6-1 and TRBJ2-3; 9 bases map to TRBD2. J gave up 1 base and V 3 bases, and 5 bases lay outside the gene matches. This CDR3 has 16 amino acids. In germline, CDR1 is MNHNS, CDR2 SASEGT. This CDR3 is CASSDPSGKGTDTQYF. Here the CDR3 DNA reads TGTGCCAGCAGTGATCCTAGCGGGAAAGGCACAGATACGCAGTATTTT.

This clonotype was seen a few times. The chain recombines TRBV27 with TRBJ2-3; 12 nucleotides align to TRBD2. After removal of 2 bases from V and 12 bases from J, the junction contained 6 bases not matched to a gene. Germline V gene lookup returns CDR1 MNHEY and CDR2 SMNVEV (reference sequence). The CDR3 spans 14 residues. CDR3 bases: TGTGCCAGCAGTTTAGTTCAGACTAGCGGGAGACAGTATTTT. It is translated as CASSLVQTSGRQYF.

V is TRBV6-2 or TRBV6-3 and J is TRBJ2-7, with no clear D. Germline loops: CDR1 MNHEY, CDR2 SVGEGT. V lost 0 bases, J lost 7 bases, and 10 bases lay in between. The CDR3 runs 13 residues. Here the CDR3 reads CASSYSAVREQYF. The CDR3 DNA is TGTGCCAGCAGTTACTCCGCGGTTCGGGAGCAGTACTTC.

Note on this clonotype: A junction boundary mismatches the germline segment, possibly from a read error. The V call is TRBV7-8, the J call TRBJ1-3, with 7 bases aligning to TRBD1. This CDR3 has 17 residues. Germline CDR1 reads SGHVS; CDR2 reads FQNEAQ. CDR3 nucleotides: TGTGCCAGCAGCACCAAGGGGGGGACAGTTCCTGGAAACACCATGTATTTT. Residues: CASSTKGGTVPGNTMYF. The full variable domain, with the rest looked up from reference TRBV7-8 and TRBJ1-3, is GAGVSQSPRYKVAKRGQDVALRCDPISGHVSLFWYQQALGQGPEFLTYFQNEAQLDKSGLPSDRFFAERPEGSVSTLKIQRTQQEDSAVYLCASSTKGGTVPGNTMYFGEGSWLTVV.